The present T cell receptor beta chain was sequenced within a study of cytomegalovirus exposure and HLA in healthy donors. General observations from the study: Most TCR sequences were uncommon, yet certain public TCRs appeared in many donors. The classifier was said to identify cytomegalovirus status with high specificity and sensitivity.

Primers: 60 Vbeta forward and 13 Jbeta reverse. This table comes from immunoSEQ multiplex PCR, and its TCRdb copy is limited to in-frame clones, with some not included. This sample has 50,000 to 65,000 clones; approximately 71% occur once, and the top ten carry roughly 25%. These donors counted as nominally healthy when sampled, but unrecorded immune exposures were likely. Germline-derived CDR1 and CDR2 are SGHTA and FQGNSA. The CDR3 spans 14 residues. After removal of 5 bases from V and 5 bases from J, the junction contained 6 bases not matched to a gene. This clone appeared a few times. Its target is unknown.

The sequence derives from a man between 45 and 60 years old in good health and CMV-seropositive. The V and J genes are TRBV7-2 and TRBJ1-2; 9 bases match TRBD1. What was sequenced was PBMCs. The CDR3 nucleotides read TGTGCCAGCAGCAACTCCGGGACAGGGTATGGCTACACCTTC. Its translation: CASSNSGTGYGYTF.